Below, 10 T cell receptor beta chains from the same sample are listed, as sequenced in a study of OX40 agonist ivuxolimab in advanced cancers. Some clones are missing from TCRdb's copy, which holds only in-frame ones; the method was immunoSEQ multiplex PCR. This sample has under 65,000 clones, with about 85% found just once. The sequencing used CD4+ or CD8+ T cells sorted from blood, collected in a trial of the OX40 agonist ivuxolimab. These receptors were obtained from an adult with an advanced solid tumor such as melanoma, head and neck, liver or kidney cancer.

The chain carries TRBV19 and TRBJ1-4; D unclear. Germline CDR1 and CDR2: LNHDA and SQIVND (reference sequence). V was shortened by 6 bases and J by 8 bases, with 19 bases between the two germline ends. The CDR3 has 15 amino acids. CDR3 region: CASSRRTNNIEKLFF. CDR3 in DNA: TGTGCCAGTAGCCGGAGAACAAACAACATAGAAAAACTGTTTTTT.

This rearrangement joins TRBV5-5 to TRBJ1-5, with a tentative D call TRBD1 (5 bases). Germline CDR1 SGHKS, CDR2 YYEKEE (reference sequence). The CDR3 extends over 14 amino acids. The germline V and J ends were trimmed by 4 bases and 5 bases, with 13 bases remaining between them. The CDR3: CASSHGTGYQPQHF. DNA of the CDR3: TGTGCCAGCAGCCATGGGACGGGTTATCAGCCCCAGCATTTT.

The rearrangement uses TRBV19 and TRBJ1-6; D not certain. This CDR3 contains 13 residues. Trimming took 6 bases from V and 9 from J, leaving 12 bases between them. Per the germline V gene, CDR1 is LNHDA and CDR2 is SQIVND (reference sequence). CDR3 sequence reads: CASREGGISPLHF. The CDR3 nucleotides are TGTGCCAGTAGGGAGGGTGGGATTTCACCCCTCCACTTT.

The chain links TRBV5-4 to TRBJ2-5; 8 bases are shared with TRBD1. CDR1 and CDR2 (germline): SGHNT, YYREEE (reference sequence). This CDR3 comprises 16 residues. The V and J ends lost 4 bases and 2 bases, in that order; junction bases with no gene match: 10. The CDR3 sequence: CASSTRDRRPQETQYF. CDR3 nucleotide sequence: TGTGCCAGCAGCACCAGGGACAGGAGACCTCAAGAGACCCAGTACTTC. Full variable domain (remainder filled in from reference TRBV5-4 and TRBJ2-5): ETGVTQSPTHLIKTRGQQVTLRCSSQSGHNTVSWYQQALGQGPQFIFQYYREEENGRGNFPPRFSGLQFPNYSSELNVNALELDDSALYLCASSTRDRRPQETQYFGPGTRLLVL.

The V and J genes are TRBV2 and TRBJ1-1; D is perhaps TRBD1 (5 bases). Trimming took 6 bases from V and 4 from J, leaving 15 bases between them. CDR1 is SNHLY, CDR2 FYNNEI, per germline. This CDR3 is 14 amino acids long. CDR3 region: CASRTGPGGTEAFF. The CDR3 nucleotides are TGTGCCAGCAGGACGGGCCCGGGGGGCACTGAAGCTTTCTTT.

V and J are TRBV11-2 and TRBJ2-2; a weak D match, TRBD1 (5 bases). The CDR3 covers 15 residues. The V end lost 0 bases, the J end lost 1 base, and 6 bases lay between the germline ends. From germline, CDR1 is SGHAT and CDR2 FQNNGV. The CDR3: CASSLDTGNTGELFF. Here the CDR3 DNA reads TGTGCCAGCAGCTTAGATACAGGGAACACCGGGGAGCTGTTTTTT.

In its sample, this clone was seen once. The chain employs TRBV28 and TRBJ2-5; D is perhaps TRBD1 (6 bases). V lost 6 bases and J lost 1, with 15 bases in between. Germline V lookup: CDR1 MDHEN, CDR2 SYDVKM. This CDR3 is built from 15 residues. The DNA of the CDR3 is TGTGCCAGCAGCCTAACTACGACAGGCCAAGAGACCCAGTACTTC. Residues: CASSLTTTGQETQYF.

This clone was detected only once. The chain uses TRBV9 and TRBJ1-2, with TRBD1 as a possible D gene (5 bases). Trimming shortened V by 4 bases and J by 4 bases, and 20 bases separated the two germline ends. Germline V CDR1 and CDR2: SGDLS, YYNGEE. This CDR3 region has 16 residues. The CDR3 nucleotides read TGTGCCAGCAGCCACCACCGAATCGACAGAGCCTATGGCTACACCTTC. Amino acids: CASSHHRIDRAYGYTF. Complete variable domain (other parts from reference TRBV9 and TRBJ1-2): DSGVTQTPKHLITATGQRVTLRCSPRSGDLSVYWYQQSLDQGLQFLIQYYNGEERAKGNILERFSAQQFPDLHSELNLSSLELGDSALYFCASSHHRIDRAYGYTFGSGTRLTVV.

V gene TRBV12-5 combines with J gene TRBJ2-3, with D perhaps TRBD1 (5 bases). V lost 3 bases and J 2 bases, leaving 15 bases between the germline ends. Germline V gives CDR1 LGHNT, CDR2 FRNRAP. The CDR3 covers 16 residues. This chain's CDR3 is CASGFTTERHTDTQYF. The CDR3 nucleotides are TGTGCTAGTGGTTTTACGACAGAACGTCACACAGATACGCAGTATTTT.

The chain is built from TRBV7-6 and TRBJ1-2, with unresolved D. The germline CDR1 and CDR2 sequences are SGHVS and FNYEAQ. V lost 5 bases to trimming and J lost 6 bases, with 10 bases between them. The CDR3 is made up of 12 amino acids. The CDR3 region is CASSPDEDGYTF. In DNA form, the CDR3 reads TGTGCCAGCAGCCCCGACGAAGATGGCTACACCTTC. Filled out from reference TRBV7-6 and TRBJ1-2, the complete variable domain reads GAGVSQSPRYKVTKRGQDVALRCDPISGHVSLYWYRQALGQGPEFLTYFNYEAQQDKSGLPNDRFSAERPEGSISTLTIQRTEQRDSAMYRCASSPDEDGYTFGSGTRLTVV.